This TCR beta chain was captured in a study of T cell responses to AZD1222 COVID-19 vaccine. Study-level results: Clonal diversity was possibly underestimated; the donors were predominantly white British and more often female. AZD1222 recipients seropositive at baseline numbered only 6 or 7. Unmutated variant regions are reportedly targeted by nearly half of spike-specific TCRs.

Libraries were prepared by immunoSEQ multiplex PCR; TCRdb keeps only in-frame clonotypes and omits some of them. The sample consists of approximately 120,000 clones, more than 85% of them appearing once. V gave up 0 bases and J gave up 7 bases, with 8 bases separating them. CDR1 SGHNT and CDR2 YYREEE come from the germline V gene (reference sequence). This CDR3 comprises 13 residues. As for this clone: Its antigen is undetermined.

The chain recombines TRBV5-4 with TRBJ2-1; D uncertain. The TCR comes from an adult in good health. The material was peripheral blood, obtained on day 0 of MenACWY control vaccination. CDR3 residues: CASSLVSQNEQFF. CDR3 sequence (DNA): TGTGCCAGCAGCTTGGTTTCGCAGAATGAGCAGTTCTTC.